This T cell receptor (beta chain) was identified in a study of blood T cell repertoires in COVID-19. Whole-study context: The analysed material was cDNA or gDNA that came from T cells, B-cell-depleted T cells, or PBMCs.

The CDR3 runs 14 residues. The trim removed 5 bases at V and 8 bases at J, leaving 10 bases unmatched. Germline V lookup: CDR1 LNHNV, CDR2 YYDKDF (reference sequence). Clones were read by immunoSEQ multiplex PCR, and TCRdb kept only the in-frame ones, dropping some. The data hold about 210,000 clones, with around 81% observed a single time. Sequencing was carried out using PBMCs or T cells enriched from blood (not recorded which). V is TRBV15 and J is TRBJ1-2; TRBD1 matches at 8 bases. The clonotype was recovered from a woman aged 45-59 years with acute COVID-19. DNA of the CDR3: TGTGCCACCAGCCCAGAAGGACAGGGTTTAGGCTACACCTTC. The encoded protein is CATSPEGQGLGYTF.